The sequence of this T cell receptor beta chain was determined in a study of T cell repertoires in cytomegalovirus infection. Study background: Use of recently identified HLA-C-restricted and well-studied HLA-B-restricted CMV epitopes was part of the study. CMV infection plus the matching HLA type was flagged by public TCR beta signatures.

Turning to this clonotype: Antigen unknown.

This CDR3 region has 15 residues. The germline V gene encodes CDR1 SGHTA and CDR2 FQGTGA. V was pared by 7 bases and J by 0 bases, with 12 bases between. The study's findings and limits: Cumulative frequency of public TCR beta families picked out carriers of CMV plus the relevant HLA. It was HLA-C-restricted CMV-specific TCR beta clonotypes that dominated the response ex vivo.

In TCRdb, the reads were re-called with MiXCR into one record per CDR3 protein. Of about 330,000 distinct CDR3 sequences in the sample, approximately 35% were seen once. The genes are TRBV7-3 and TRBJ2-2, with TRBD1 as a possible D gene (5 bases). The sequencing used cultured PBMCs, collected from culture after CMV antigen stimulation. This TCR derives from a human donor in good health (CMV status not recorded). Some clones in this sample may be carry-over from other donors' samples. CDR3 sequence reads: CASKLTGSNTGELFF. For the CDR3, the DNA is TGTGCCAGCAAACTAACAGGCTCGAACACCGGGGAGCTGTTTTTT.